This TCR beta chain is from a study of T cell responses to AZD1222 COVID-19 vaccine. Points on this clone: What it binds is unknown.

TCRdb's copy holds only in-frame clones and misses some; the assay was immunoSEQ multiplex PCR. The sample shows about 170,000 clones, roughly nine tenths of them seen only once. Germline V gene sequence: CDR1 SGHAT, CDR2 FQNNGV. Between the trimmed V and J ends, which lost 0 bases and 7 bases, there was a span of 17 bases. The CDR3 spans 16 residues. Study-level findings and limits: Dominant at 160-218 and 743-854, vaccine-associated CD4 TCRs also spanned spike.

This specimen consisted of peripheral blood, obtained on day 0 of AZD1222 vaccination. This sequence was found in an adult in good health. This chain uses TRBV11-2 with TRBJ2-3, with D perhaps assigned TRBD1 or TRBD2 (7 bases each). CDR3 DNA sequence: TGTGCCAGCAGCTTAGATCAGGGGGAGGGCCGCCATACGCAGTATTTT. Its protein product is CASSLDQGEGRHTQYF.